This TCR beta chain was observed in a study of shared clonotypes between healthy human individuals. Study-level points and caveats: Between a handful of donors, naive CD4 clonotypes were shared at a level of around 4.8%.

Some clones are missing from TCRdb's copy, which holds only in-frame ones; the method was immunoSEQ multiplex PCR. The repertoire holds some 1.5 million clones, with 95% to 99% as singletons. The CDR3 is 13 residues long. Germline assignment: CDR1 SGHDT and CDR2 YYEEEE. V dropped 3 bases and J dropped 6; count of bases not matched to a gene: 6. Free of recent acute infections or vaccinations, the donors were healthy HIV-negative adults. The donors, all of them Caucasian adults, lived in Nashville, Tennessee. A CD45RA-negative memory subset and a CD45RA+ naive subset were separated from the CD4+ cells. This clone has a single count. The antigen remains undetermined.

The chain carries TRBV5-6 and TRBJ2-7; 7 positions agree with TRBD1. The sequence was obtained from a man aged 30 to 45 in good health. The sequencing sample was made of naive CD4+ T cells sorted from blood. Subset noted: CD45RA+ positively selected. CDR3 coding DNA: TGTGCCAGCAGCTCCTTCGACAGGGCCGAGCAGTACTTC. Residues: CASSSFDRAEQYF.